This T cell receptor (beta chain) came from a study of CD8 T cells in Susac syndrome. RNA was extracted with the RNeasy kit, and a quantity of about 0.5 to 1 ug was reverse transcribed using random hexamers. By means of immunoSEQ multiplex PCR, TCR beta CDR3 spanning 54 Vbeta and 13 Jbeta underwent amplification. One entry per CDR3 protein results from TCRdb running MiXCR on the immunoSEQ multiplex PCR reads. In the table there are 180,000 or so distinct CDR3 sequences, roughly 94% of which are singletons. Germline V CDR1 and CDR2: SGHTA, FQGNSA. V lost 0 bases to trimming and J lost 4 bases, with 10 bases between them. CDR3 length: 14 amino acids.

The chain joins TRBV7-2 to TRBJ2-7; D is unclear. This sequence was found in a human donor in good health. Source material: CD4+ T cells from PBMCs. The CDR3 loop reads CASSLAPGSYEQYF. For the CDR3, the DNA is TGTGCCAGCAGCTTAGCGCCGGGTTCGTACGAGCAGTACTTC.